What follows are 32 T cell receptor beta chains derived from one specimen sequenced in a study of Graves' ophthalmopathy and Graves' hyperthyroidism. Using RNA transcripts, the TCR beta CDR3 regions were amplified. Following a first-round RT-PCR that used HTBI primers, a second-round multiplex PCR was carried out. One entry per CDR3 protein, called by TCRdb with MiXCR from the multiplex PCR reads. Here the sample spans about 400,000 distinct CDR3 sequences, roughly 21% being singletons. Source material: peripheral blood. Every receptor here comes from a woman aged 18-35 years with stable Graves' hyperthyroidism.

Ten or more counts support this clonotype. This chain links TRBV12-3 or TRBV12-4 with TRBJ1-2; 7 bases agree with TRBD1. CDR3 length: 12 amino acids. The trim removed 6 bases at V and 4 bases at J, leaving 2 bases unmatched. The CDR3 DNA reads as TGTGCCAGCAGAACAGGGGCCTATGGCTACACCTTC. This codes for CASRTGAYGYTF.

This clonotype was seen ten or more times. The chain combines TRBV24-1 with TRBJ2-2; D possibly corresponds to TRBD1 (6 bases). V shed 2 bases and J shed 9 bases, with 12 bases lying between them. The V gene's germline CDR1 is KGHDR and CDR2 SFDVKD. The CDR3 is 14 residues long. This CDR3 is CATSDWTAPRELFF. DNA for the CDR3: TGTGCCACCAGTGATTGGACAGCCCCTAGGGAGCTGTTTTTT.

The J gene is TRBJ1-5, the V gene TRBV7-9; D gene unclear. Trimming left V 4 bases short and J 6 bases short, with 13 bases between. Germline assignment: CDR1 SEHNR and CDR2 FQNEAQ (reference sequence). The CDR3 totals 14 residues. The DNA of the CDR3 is TGTGCCAGCAGCTCACTGAGGGTCGGTCAGCCCCAGCATTTT. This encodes CASSSLRVGQPQHF.

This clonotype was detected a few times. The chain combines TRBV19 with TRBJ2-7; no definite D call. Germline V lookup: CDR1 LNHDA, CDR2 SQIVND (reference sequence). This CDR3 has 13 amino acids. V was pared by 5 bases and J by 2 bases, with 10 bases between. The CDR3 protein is CASSEGRAYEQYF. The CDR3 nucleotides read TGTGCCAGTAGTGAAGGACGGGCCTACGAGCAGTACTTC.

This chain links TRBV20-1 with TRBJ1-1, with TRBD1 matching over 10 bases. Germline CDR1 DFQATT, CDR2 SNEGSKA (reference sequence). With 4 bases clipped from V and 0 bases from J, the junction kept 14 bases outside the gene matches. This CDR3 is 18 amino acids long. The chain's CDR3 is CSAKFRGGTGAMNTEAFF. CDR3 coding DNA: TGCAGTGCTAAGTTCCGCGGAGGGACAGGGGCCATGAACACTGAAGCTTTCTTT.

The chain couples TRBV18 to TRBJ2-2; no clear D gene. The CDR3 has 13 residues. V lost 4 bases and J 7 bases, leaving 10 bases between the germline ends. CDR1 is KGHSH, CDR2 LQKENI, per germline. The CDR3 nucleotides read TGTGCCAGCTCACAGAGAGAGTTCGGGGAGCTGTTTTTT. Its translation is CASSQREFGELFF.

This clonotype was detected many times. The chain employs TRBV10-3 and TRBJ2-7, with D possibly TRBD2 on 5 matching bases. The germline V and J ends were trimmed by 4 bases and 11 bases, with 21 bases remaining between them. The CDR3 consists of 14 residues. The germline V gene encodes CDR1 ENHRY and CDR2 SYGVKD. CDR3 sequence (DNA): TGTGCCATCAGTGCCACGGGTAGCGAGGGCCGGGAGTACTTC. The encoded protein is CAISATGSEGREYF.

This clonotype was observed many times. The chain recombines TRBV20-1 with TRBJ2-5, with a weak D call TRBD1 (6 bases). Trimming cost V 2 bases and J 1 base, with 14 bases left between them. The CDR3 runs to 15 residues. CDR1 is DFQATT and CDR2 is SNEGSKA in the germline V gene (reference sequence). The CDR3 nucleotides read TGCAGTGCTAGAAACCGGGACACCAGCCAAGAGACCCAGTACTTC. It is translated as CSARNRDTSQETQYF.

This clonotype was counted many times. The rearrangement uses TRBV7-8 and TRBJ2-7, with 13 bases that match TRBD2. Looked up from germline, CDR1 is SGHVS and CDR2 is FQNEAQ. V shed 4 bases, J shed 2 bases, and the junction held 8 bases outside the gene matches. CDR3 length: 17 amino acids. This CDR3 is CASSYGTSGIGAYEQYF. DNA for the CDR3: TGTGCCAGCAGCTACGGGACTAGCGGGATTGGGGCCTACGAGCAGTACTTC.

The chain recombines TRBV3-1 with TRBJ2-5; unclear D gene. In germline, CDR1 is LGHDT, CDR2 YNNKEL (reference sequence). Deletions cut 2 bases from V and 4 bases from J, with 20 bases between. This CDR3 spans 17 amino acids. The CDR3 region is CASSQPQSQFPGETQYF. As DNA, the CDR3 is TGTGCCAGCAGCCAACCCCAATCTCAGTTCCCCGGAGAGACCCAGTACTTC.

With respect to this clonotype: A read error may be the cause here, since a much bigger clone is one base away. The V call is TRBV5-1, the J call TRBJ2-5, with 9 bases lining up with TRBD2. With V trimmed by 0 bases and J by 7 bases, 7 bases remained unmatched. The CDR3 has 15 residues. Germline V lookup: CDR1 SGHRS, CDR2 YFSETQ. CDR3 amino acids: CASSLVASGKATQYF. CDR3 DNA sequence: TGCGCCAGCAGCTTGGTAGCTAGCGGGAAGGCGACCCAGTACTTC.

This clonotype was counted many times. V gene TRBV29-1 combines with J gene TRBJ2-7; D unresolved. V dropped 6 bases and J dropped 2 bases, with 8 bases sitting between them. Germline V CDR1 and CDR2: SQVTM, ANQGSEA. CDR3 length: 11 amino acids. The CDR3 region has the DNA TGCAGCGTGGAACTTACCTACGAGCAGTACTTC. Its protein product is CSVELTYEQYF.

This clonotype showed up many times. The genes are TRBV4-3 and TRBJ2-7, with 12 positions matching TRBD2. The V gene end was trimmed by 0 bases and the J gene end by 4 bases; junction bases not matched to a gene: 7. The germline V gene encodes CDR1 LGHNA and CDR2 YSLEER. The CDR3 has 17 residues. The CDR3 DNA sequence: TGCGCCAGCAGCCAAGATTTAGGACTAGCGGGAATTTACGAGCAGTACTTC. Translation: CASSQDLGLAGIYEQYF.

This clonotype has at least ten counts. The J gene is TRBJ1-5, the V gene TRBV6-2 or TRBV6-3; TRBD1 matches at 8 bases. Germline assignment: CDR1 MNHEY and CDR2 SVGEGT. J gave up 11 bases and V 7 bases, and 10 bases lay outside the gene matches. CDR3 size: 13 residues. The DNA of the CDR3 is TGTGCCAGCACGGACAGGGTCGAAATGTCCCAGCATTTT. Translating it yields CASTDRVEMSQHF.

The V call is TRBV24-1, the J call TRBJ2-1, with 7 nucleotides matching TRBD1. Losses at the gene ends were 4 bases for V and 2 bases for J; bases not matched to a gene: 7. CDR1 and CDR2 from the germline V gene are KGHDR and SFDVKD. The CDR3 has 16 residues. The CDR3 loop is CATSDYRGAPYNEQFF. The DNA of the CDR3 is TGTGCCACCAGTGACTACAGGGGAGCCCCCTACAATGAGCAGTTCTTC.

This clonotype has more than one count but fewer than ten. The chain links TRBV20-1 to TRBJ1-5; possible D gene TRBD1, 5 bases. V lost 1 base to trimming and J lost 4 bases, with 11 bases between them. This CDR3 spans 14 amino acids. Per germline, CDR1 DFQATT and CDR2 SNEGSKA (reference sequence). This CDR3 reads CSARGGGRNQPQHF. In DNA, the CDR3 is TGCAGTGCTAGAGGGGGGGGGAGAAATCAGCCCCAGCATTTT.

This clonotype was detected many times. The CDR3 DNA sequence: TGTGCCAGCAGCTTAGCAGGGAACTTCAACTATGGCTACACCTTC. This sequence encodes CASSLAGNFNYGYTF. This chain connects TRBV7-2 to TRBJ1-2; D gene unclear. The CDR3 runs 15 residues. V was cut by 0 bases and J by 2 bases, with 10 bases left in between. Looked up from germline, CDR1 is SGHTA and CDR2 is FQGNSA. Filled out from reference TRBV7-2 and TRBJ1-2, the complete variable domain reads GAGVSQSPSNKVTEKGKDVELRCDPISGHTALYWYRQSLGQGLEFLIYFQGNSAPDKSGLPSDRFSAERTGGSVSTLTIQRTQQEDSAVYLCASSLAGNFNYGYTFGSGTRLTVV.

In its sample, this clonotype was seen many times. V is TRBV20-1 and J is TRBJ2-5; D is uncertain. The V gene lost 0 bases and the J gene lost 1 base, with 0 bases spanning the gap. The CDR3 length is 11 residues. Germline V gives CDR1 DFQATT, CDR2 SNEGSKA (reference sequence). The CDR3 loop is CSARDQETQYF. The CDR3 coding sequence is TGCAGTGCTAGAGACCAAGAGACCCAGTACTTC.

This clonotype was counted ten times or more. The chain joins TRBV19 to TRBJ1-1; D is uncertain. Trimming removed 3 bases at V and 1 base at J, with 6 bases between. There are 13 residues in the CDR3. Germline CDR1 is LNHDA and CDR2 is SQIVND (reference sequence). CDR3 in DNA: TGTGCCAGTAGTATTTTGTGGAACACTGAAGCTTTCTTT. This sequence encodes CASSILWNTEAFF.

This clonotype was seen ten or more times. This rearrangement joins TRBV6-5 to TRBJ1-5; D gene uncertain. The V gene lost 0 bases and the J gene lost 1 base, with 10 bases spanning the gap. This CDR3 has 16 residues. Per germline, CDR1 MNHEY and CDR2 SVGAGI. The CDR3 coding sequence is TGTGCCAGCAGTTACTCCAACAAACTGAGCAATCAGCCCCAGCATTTT. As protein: CASSYSNKLSNQPQHF.

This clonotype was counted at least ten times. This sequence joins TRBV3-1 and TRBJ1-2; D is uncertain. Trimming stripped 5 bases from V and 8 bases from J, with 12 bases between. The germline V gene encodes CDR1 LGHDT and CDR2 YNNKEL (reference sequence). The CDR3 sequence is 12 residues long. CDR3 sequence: CASSSTVRGYTF. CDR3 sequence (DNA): TGTGCCAGCAGCTCAACGGTGAGAGGCTACACCTTC. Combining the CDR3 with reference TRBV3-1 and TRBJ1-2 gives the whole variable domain DTAVSQTPKYLVTQMGNDKSIKCEQNLGHDTMYWYKQDSKKFLKIMFSYNNKELIINETVPNRFSPKSPDKAHLNLHINSLELGDSAVYFCASSSTVRGYTFGSGTRLTVV.

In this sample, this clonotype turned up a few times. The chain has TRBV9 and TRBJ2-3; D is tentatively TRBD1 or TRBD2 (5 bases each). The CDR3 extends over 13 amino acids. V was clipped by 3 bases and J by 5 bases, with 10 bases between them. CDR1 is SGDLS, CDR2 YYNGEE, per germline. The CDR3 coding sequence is TGTGCCAGCAGCGCAGGGACCGGAGATACGCAGTATTTT. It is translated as CASSAGTGDTQYF.

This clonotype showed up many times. The CDR3 DNA sequence: TGTGCCAGCAGAGACAGGGACCAGAACACTGAAGCTTTCTTT. Amino acids: CASRDRDQNTEAFF. This rearrangement joins TRBV6-2 or TRBV6-3 to TRBJ1-1; 7 bases are shared with TRBD1. Germline CDR1 is MNHEY and CDR2 is SVGEGT. The CDR3 is 14 amino acids. The V segment lost 6 bases and the J segment 1 base; nucleotides outside the gene matches: 5.

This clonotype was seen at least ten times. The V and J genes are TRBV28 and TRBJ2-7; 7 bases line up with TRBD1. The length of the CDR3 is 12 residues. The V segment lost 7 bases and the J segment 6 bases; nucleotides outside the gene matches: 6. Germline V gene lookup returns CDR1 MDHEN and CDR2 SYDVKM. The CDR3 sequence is CASNRYRGEQYF. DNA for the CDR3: TGTGCCAGCAACCGTTACAGGGGCGAGCAGTACTTC.

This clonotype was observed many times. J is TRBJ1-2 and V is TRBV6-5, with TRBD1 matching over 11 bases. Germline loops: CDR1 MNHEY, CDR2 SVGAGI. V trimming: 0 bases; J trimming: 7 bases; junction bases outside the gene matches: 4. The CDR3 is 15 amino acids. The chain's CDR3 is CASSYSTGQGGGYTF. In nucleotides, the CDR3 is TGTGCCAGCAGTTACTCGACGGGACAGGGGGGTGGCTACACCTTC.

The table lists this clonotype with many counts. CDR3 nucleotide sequence: TGTGCCACCAGTGGCCCCACCCTCTACGAGCAGTACTTC. It encodes CATSGPTLYEQYF. The chain recombines TRBV24-1 with TRBJ2-7; D not certain. Trimming left V 5 bases short and J 3 bases short, with 10 bases between. CDR1 is KGHDR, CDR2 SFDVKD, per germline. The CDR3 consists of 13 residues.

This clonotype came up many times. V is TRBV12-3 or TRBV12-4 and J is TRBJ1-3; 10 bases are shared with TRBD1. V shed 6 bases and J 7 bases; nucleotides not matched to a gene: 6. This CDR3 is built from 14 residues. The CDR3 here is CASSADRGRNTIYF. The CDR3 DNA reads TGTGCCAGCAGCGCCGACAGGGGGCGGAACACCATATATTTT.

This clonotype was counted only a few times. CDR3 DNA sequence: TGTGCCAGCGGGAGAGGGACCGGGGAGCTGTTTTTT. This sequence encodes CASGRGTGELFF. The gene calls are TRBV2 and TRBJ2-2; D perhaps matches TRBD2 (5 bases). The V end was cut by 8 bases, the J end by 5 bases, with 9 bases between. The CDR3 has 12 residues. CDR1 and CDR2 (germline): SNHLY, FYNNEI.

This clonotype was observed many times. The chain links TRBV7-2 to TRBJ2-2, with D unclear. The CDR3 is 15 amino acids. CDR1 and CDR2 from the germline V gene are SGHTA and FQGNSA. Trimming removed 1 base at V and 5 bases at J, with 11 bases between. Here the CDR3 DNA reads TGTGCCAGCAGCTTAGTCGGCCGGAGTACCGGGGAGCTGTTTTTT. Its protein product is CASSLVGRSTGELFF.

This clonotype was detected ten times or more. The CDR3 sequence is CASSQGTDRYGYTF. For the CDR3, the DNA is TGTGCCAGCAGCCAGGGGACGGACCGCTATGGCTACACCTTC. This chain connects TRBV25-1 to TRBJ1-2; maybe TRBD1 (6 bases). The V gene lost 6 bases and the J gene lost 4 bases, with 15 bases spanning the gap. This CDR3 is 14 amino acids long. Germline loops: CDR1 MGHDK, CDR2 SYGVNS.

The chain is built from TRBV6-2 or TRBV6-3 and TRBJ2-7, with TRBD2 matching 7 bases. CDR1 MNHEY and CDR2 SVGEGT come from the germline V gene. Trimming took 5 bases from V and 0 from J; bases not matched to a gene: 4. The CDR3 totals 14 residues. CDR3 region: CASSRTRLSYEQYF. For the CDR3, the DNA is TGTGCCAGCAGTCGGACTAGGCTCTCCTACGAGCAGTACTTC.

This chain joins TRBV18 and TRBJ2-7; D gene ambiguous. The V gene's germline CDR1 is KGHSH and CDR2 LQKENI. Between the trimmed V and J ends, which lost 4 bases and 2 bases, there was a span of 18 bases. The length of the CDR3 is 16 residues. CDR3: CASSLSGPTFAYEQYF. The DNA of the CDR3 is TGTGCCAGCTCACTGTCTGGGCCGACATTTGCCTACGAGCAGTACTTC.